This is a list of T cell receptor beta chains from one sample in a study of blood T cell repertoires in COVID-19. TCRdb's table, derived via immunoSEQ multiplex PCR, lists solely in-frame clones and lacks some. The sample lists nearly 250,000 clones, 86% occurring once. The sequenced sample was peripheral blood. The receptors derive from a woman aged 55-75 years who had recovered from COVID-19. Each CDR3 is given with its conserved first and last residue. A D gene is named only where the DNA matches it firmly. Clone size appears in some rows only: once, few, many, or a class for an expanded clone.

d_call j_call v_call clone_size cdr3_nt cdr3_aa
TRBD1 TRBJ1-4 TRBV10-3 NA TGTGCCTCCAGGTCCGGGACAGGGAATGAAAAACTGTTTTTT CASRSGTGNEKLFF
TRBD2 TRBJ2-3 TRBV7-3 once TGTGCCAGCAGCCCGACTAGCGGGGGCCTGCAGTATTTT CASSPTSGGLQYF
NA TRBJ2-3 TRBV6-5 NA TGTGCCAGCAGTTTTCAGGGACATAGCACAGATACGCAGTATTTT CASSFQGHSTDTQYF
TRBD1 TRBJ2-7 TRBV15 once TGTGCCACCAGCAGAGGCTCCGGGACAGGGGGCGTCGAGCAGTACTTC CATSRGSGTGGVEQYF
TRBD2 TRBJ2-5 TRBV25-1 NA TGTGCCAGCAGTGCGACTAGCGGGGGGGAAGAGACCCAGTACTTC CASSATSGGEETQYF
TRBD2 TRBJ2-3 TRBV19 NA TGTGCCAGTAGTAGCGGGGGACTAAGCACAGATACGCAGTATTTT CASSSGGLSTDTQYF
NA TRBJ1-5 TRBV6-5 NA TGTGCCAGCAGCTTAATCAGGGGTGGCAATCAGCCCCAGCATTTT CASSLIRGGNQPQHF
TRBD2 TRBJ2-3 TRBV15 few TGTGCCACCAGCAGAGATTTGGTCGGACTAGCGGGTTCAGATACGCAGTATTTT CATSRDLVGLAGSDTQYF
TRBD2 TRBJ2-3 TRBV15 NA TGTGCCACCAGCAGAGATAATGGGGGGGTAGATACGCAGTATTTT CATSRDNGGVDTQYF
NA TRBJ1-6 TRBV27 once TGTGCCAGCAGTCCACAGGGCTTACCTCTCTATAATTCACCCCTCCACTTT CASSPQGLPLYNSPLHF
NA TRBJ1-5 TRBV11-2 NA TGTGCCAGCAGCTTAGATCCCGGCGCCCAGGGGACCCAGCATTTT CASSLDPGAQGTQHF
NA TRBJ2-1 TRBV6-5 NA TGTGCCAGCAGGGCGGTCAGCTCCTACAATGAGCAGTTCTTC CASRAVSSYNEQFF
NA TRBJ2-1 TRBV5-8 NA TGTGCCAGCAGCTTACGGGGCTACAATGAGCAGTTCTTC CASSLRGYNEQFF
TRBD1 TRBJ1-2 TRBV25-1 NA TGTGCCAGCAGTGAATATATTGTGGACAGGGGGCCTAACTATGGCTACACCTTC CASSEYIVDRGPNYGYTF
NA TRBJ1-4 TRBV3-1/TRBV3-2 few TGTGCCAGCACCGGGGGGGCGGAAGCTAATGAAAAACTGTTTTTT CASTGGAEANEKLFF
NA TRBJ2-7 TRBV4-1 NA TGCGCCAGCAGCGGCCGCAGCGTCAGGGAACCCTACGAGCAGTACTTC CASSGRSVREPYEQYF
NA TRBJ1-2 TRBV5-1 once TGCGCCAGCAGCTTGGGGCAGGGATTACCGCGAGGGAGGGGCTACACCTTC CASSLGQGLPRGRGYTF
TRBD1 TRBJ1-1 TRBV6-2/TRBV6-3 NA TGTGCCAGCAGCCTGACAGGGCTTAACACTGAAGCTTTCTTT CASSLTGLNTEAFF
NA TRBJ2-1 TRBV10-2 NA TGCGCCAGCAGTGTAGGGATGAGTGGACTATCCAGAATCAATGAGCAGTTCTTC CASSVGMSGLSRINEQFF
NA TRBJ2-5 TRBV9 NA TGTGCCAGCAGCTCCCGGACAGAGACACAAGAGACCCAGTACTTC CASSSRTETQETQYF
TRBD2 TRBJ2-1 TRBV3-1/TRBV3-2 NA TGTGCCAGCAGCCAACGTAGCGGGGGGGCCTCTGAGCAGTTCTTC CASSQRSGGASEQFF
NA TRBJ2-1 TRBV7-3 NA TGTGCCAGCAGCTTAACTCATAGCGGATACACCGGCAATGAGCAGTTCTTC CASSLTHSGYTGNEQFF
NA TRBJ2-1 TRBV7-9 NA TGTGCCAGCAGCTCAGGGAGGAATGAGCAGTTCTTC CASSSGRNEQFF
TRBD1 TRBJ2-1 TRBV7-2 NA TGTGCCAGCAGCTTATGGGACAGATTAGACAATGAGCAGTTCTTC CASSLWDRLDNEQFF
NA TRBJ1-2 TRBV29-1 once TGCAGCGCCGGGGGAGACCCGGGGAACAACTATGGCTACACCTTC CSAGGDPGNNYGYTF
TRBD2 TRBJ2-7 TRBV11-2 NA TGTGCCAGCAAGATTGAGAGGGGAGGGTACGAGCAGTACTTC CASKIERGGYEQYF
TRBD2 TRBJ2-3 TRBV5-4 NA TGTGCCAGCAGCTTGGTGAGCGGGGTCACAGATACGCAGTATTTT CASSLVSGVTDTQYF
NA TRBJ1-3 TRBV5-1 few TGCGCCAGCAGCTTGTTGCAGGCAGGAAACACCATATATTTT CASSLLQAGNTIYF
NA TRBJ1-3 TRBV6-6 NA TGTGCCAGCAGCCCGGGAGGGACTGGAAACACCATATATTTT CASSPGGTGNTIYF
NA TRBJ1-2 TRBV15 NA TGTGCCACCAGCAGAGAGGGCGCCTCTAACTATGGCTACACCTTC CATSREGASNYGYTF
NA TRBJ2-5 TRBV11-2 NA TGTGCCAGCAGCTTTTGGGACTTAGGGGAGACCCAGTACTTC CASSFWDLGETQYF
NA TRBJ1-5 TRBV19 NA TGTGCCAGTAGTATAGAGGCTAGCAATCAGCCCCAGCATTTT CASSIEASNQPQHF
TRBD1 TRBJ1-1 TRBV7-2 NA TGTGCCAGCAGCTTTCTTTCCAGGGGGCGCGCACTCTTT CASSFLSRGRALF
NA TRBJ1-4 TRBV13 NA TGTGCCAGCAGTACCCTCGGGAGGCACGGAGACCCTAATGAAAAACTGTTTTTT CASSTLGRHGDPNEKLFF
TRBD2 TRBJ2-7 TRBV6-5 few TGTGCCAGCAAGCGGGACTTTGATTCCTACGAGCAGTACTTC CASKRDFDSYEQYF
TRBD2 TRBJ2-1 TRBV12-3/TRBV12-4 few TGTGCCAGCCGGACTAGCGGGGACAATGAGCAGTTCTTC CASRTSGDNEQFF
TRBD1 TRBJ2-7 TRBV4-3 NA TGCGCCAGTCGCCCGGGACAGAGCTCCTACGAGCAGTACTTC CASRPGQSSYEQYF
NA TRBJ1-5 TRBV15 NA TGTGCCACCAGCAAGAGTCGGACGGGGTCACAGCATTTT CATSKSRTGSQHF
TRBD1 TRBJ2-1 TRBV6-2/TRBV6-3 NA TGTGCCAGCAGTCGACAGGGCTCCTACAATGAGCAGTTCTTC CASSRQGSYNEQFF
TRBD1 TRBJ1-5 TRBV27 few TGTGCCAGCAGTCCCGGACAGGGATTTTATCAGCCCCAGCATTTT CASSPGQGFYQPQHF